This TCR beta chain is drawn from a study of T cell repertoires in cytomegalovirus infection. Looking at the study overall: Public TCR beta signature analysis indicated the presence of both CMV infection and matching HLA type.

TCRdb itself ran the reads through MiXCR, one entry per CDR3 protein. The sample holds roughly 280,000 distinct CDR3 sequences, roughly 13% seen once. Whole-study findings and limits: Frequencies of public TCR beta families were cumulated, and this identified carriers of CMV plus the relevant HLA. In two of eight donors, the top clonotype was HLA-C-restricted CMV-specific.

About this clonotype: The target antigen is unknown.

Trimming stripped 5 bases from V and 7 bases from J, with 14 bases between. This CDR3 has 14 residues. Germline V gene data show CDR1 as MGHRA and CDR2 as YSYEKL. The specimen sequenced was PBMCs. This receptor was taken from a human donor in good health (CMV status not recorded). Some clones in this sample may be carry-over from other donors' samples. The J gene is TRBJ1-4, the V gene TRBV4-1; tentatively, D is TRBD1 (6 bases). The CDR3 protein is CASSSRTVGEKLFF. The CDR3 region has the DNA TGCGCCAGCAGCTCCCGGACAGTGGGTGAAAAACTGTTTTTT.